This TCR beta chain is from a study of CD8+CD57+ T cells in acquired aplastic anemia. This clonotype came up many times. Its specificity is unknown. The patients chosen for sequencing had shown expansion of CD8+CD57+ cells (detected by flow cytometry). General study findings and limits: Controls and patients did not differ significantly in CD8+ Simpson's diversity.

Genomic DNA acted as the template from which TCR beta VDJ combination and CDR3 sequence profiling were carried out. One entry per CDR3 protein, called by TCRdb with MiXCR from the reads. This table holds 200,000 to 250,000 distinct CDR3 sequences, 60% to 80% found once. Material: sorted CD4+, CD8+, or CD8+CD57+ T cells (not recorded which) from PBMCs. The clonotype was recovered from a human donor with aplastic anemia.

The CDR3 coding sequence is TGTGCCAGCAGCTTCGGGGGGGCCAACGTCCTGACTTTC. Translated, it gives CASSFGGANVLTF. The chain recombines TRBV11-2 with TRBJ2-6; the D is unclear. Deletions cut 3 bases from V and 4 bases from J, with 4 bases between. This CDR3 has 13 residues. Germline V gene sequence: CDR1 SGHAT, CDR2 FQNNGV.